Presented here are 32 T cell receptor beta chains from one specimen sequenced in a study of cytomegalovirus exposure and HLA in healthy donors. The PCR contained 60 Vbeta and 13 Jbeta primers. Measured with immunoSEQ multiplex PCR; TCRdb has only the in-frame clones, and not every one. Seen here are roughly 110,000 clones, roughly four fifths observed once, and the top ten hold just under 2.5%. The specimen was PBMCs. The receptor set was obtained from a woman aged 18-29 years in good health and CMV-seronegative.

This chain links TRBV5-1 with TRBJ2-7; 7 bases are a match to TRBD1. CDR3 length equals 13 residues. Trimming removed 4 bases from V and 4 bases from J; junction bases left unmatched: 5. The germline gives CDR1 SGHRS, CDR2 YFSETQ. The CDR3 spells CASSLGQDYEQYF. In nucleotides, the CDR3 is TGCGCCAGCAGCCTCGGACAGGATTACGAGCAGTACTTC.

The CDR3 region has the DNA TGTGCCAGCTCACCAAGACTTACGAACACCGGGGAGCTGTTTTTT. Its translation: CASSPRLTNTGELFF. The V call is TRBV18, the J call TRBJ2-2, with D unclear. CDR1 and CDR2 from the germline V gene are KGHSH and LQKENI. Trimming shortened V by 2 bases and J by 0 bases, and 7 bases separated the two germline ends. This CDR3 spans 15 amino acids.

The chain has TRBV28 and TRBJ2-1, with a weak D call TRBD1 (5 bases). Between the trimmed V and J ends, which lost 10 bases and 2 bases, there was a span of 15 bases. The CDR3 totals 14 residues. Germline V gene sequence: CDR1 MDHEN, CDR2 SYDVKM. The CDR3 sequence is CATQTQAAYNEQFF. The CDR3 DNA reads as TGTGCCACACAAACACAGGCTGCCTACAATGAGCAGTTCTTC.

The CDR3: CASSGRGQSFSYNEQFF. CDR3 bases: TGCGCCAGCAGCGGACGGGGACAGTCATTCTCATACAATGAGCAGTTCTTC. V is TRBV4-1 and J is TRBJ2-1; 7 positions match TRBD1. The CDR3 length is 17 residues. Germline trimming cut 5 bases from V and 4 bases from J; bases unmatched to any gene: 14. Germline-derived CDR1 and CDR2 are MGHRA and YSYEKL.

This clone has more than one count but fewer than ten. This chain connects TRBV6-6 to TRBJ2-7; possible D gene TRBD1, 6 bases. The CDR3 runs to 14 residues. V was clipped by 5 bases and J by 4 bases, with 15 bases between them. Germline V gives CDR1 MNHNY, CDR2 SVGAGI (reference sequence). The CDR3 here is CASSTLRGRYEQYV. CDR3 coding DNA: TGTGCCAGCAGTACCCTCAGGGGAAGGTACGAGCAGTACGTC.

This clone was recorded once. V is TRBV27 and J is TRBJ2-3, with 13 bases lining up with TRBD2. CDR1 is MNHEY, CDR2 SMNVEV, per germline (reference sequence). The CDR3 has 20 residues. After removal of 4 bases from V and 6 bases from J, the junction contained 19 bases not matched to a gene. DNA for the CDR3: TGTGCCAGCAGTTCCCTTACGGGAACGGGACTAGCGGGATCTGCGGATACGCAGTATTTT. Encoded protein: CASSSLTGTGLAGSADTQYF.

V usage is TRBV30 and J usage is TRBJ1-2, with TRBD1 identical over 9 bases. Germline V gene lookup returns CDR1 GTSNPN and CDR2 SVGIG (reference sequence). V shed 3 bases, J shed 8 bases, and the junction held 7 bases outside the gene matches. This CDR3 is 13 amino acids long. Here the CDR3 reads CAWSEQGARGYTF. CDR3 DNA: TGTGCCTGGAGCGAACAGGGGGCAAGGGGCTACACCTTC.

The rearrangement links TRBV18 to TRBJ2-1, with 10 bases identical to TRBD1. Germline V gene sequence: CDR1 KGHSH, CDR2 LQKENI. The CDR3 has 15 amino acids. The ends lost 0 bases at V and 9 bases at J; junction bases unmatched: 5. The CDR3 reads CASSPPGGTGVEQFF. DNA of the CDR3: TGTGCCAGCTCACCACCGGGTGGGACAGGGGTTGAGCAGTTCTTC.

This chain uses TRBV6-4 with TRBJ2-1, with 12 bases lining up with TRBD2. V lost 6 bases to trimming and J lost 9 bases; unmatched junction nucleotides: 15. In germline, CDR1 is MRHNA, CDR2 SNTAGT. The CDR3 sequence is 17 residues long. The CDR3 DNA sequence: TGTGCCAGCAGCCTTAGTGAGACTAGCGGGAGTCCTTTTGAGCAGTTCTTC. This sequence encodes CASSLSETSGSPFEQFF.

Points on this clone: The same CDR3 is also encoded by other DNA sequences in this sample. The V call is TRBV28, the J call TRBJ1-1, with D perhaps matching TRBD1 (6 bases). V was shortened by 2 bases and J by 8 bases, with 9 bases between the two germline ends. This CDR3 is 12 amino acids long. Per germline, CDR1 MDHEN and CDR2 SYDVKM. Here the CDR3 DNA reads TGTGCCAGCAGTTTAGCAGGGGCCGAAGCTTTCTTT. Its translation is CASSLAGAEAFF.

V is TRBV28 and J is TRBJ1-5, with D unclear. The CDR3 has 14 amino acids. The germline gives CDR1 MDHEN, CDR2 SYDVKM. Trimming stripped 6 bases from V and 0 bases from J, with 9 bases between. The CDR3 DNA follows: TGTGCCAGCAGGAGAGCCTATAGCAATCAGCCCCAGCATTTT. Translated: CASRRAYSNQPQHF. Drawing the rest from reference TRBV28 and TRBJ1-5, the complete variable domain is DVKVTQSSRYLVKRTGEKVFLECVQDMDHENMFWYRQDPGLGLRLIYFSYDVKMKEKGDIPEGYSVSREKKERFSLILESASTNQTSMYLCASRRAYSNQPQHFGDGTRLSIL.

There are a few counts of this clone. The chain uses TRBV7-9 and TRBJ2-1; the match to TRBD2 covers 12 bases. J was trimmed by 9 bases and V by 6 bases; bases with no gene match: 9. Germline V lookup: CDR1 SEHNR, CDR2 FQNEAQ (reference sequence). The CDR3 has 15 residues. The CDR3 DNA reads TGTGCCAGCAGTGTGAGGACTAGCGGGAACGGTGAGCAGTTCTTC. Protein sequence: CASSVRTSGNGEQFF.

Details on this clone: Distinct nucleotide sequences in the sample also encode this CDR3. The chain links TRBV5-1 to TRBJ2-3; D possibly corresponds to TRBD2 (5 bases). The CDR3 totals 14 residues. Trimming stripped 0 bases from V and 3 bases from J, with 8 bases between. Per germline, CDR1 SGHRS and CDR2 YFSETQ. The CDR3 nucleotides read TGCGCCAGCAGCTTGGAATCGGGAACAGATACGCAGTATTTT. This encodes CASSLESGTDTQYF.

The J gene is TRBJ1-5, the V gene TRBV5-8; D may be TRBD1 (5 bases). Trimming removed 6 bases from V and 8 bases from J, with 15 bases in between. Germline loops: CDR1 SGHTS, CDR2 YDEGEE. The CDR3 is 13 residues long. For the CDR3, the DNA is TGTGCCAGCACCAATTCGACAGTCAAGCCCCAGCATTTT. It encodes CASTNSTVKPQHF.

The genes are TRBV14 and TRBJ2-1, with TRBD2 identical over 10 bases. Germline V lookup: CDR1 SGHDN, CDR2 FVKESK. V was pared by 5 bases and J by 3 bases, with 4 bases of the junction left unmatched. This CDR3 has 15 amino acids. CDR3 residues: CASSSGTSDYNEQFF. For the CDR3, the DNA is TGTGCCAGCAGCTCCGGGACTAGCGACTACAATGAGCAGTTCTTC.

The chain couples TRBV5-1 to TRBJ1-5; unclear D gene. Deletions cut 0 bases from V and 1 base from J, with 5 bases between. Germline lookup yields CDR1 SGHRS and CDR2 YFSETQ. CDR3 length equals 14 residues. The CDR3 bases are TGCGCCAGCAGCTTGGACGGGAGCAATCAGCCCCAGCATTTT. Encoded protein: CASSLDGSNQPQHF.

The chain uses TRBV19 and TRBJ2-3; TRBD2 might be the D (6 bases). The V gene's germline CDR1 is LNHDA and CDR2 SQIVND (reference sequence). The V end was cut by 3 bases, the J end by 8 bases, with 15 bases between. The CDR3 has 14 residues. The CDR3 DNA sequence: TGTGCCAGTAGTATGGGAGGCCCCTTTGGTACGCAGTATTTT. Amino acids: CASSMGGPFGTQYF.

The rearrangement joins TRBV10-2 to TRBJ1-1; 8 bases are shared with TRBD1. Germline V lookup: CDR1 WSHSY, CDR2 SAAADI. The CDR3 sequence is 13 residues long. J lost 2 bases, V lost 10 bases, and 6 bases had no gene match. The CDR3 spells CATQTGGNTEAFF. The DNA for the CDR3 is TGCGCCACCCAAACAGGGGGAAACACTGAAGCTTTCTTT.

This chain uses TRBV21-1 with TRBJ1-2; the table names TRBD1, a call not compared with the DNA. TRBV21-1 is flagged as a pseudogene. This CDR3 spans 15 amino acids. The DNA of the CDR3 is TGTGCCAGCAGCATCGTACGACAGTCTGGGGCTGGCTACACCTTC. Protein product: CASSIVRQSGAGYTF.

The J gene is TRBJ2-5, the V gene TRBV30, with 7 bases aligning to TRBD1. The CDR3 spans 12 residues. V was pared by 2 bases and J by 3 bases, with 0 bases of the junction left unmatched. Germline V gene sequence: CDR1 GTSNPN, CDR2 SVGIG (reference sequence). CDR3 residues: CAWSTGEETQYF. CDR3 bases: TGTGCCTGGAGTACAGGGGAAGAGACCCAGTACTTC.

CDR3 protein: CASSLILEVGENQPQHF. CDR3 bases: TGTGCCAGCAGCTTGATTTTAGAGGTAGGAGAAAATCAGCCCCAGCATTTT. The V call is TRBV5-4, the J call TRBJ1-5; D unclear. Germline V gene lookup returns CDR1 SGHNT and CDR2 YYREEE (reference sequence). This CDR3 region has 17 residues. The germline V and J ends were trimmed by 1 base and 4 bases, with 18 bases remaining between them.

The CDR3 coding sequence is TGTGCCAGCAGTTTTCAATGGCAGGGGGTTTCCTACGAGCAGTACTTC. Its protein is CASSFQWQGVSYEQYF. This chain uses TRBV28 with TRBJ2-7; 7 nucleotides line up with TRBD1. V was pared by 3 bases and J by 1 base, with 9 bases of the junction left unmatched. CDR1 is MDHEN, CDR2 SYDVKM, per germline. CDR3 length: 16 amino acids.

To note about this clone: Other DNA variants within this sample encode the same CDR3. The CDR3 protein is CASSPPGNTEAFF. The CDR3 bases are TGTGCCAGCTCACCCCCGGGGAACACTGAAGCTTTCTTT. The J gene is TRBJ1-1, the V gene TRBV18, with D unresolved. CDR1 and CDR2 from the germline V gene are KGHSH and LQKENI. The CDR3 runs to 13 residues. The V and J ends lost 3 bases and 1 base respectively, with 6 bases between them.

In its sample, this clone was seen once. The chain uses TRBV4-1 and TRBJ2-3; tentative D call: TRBD2 (5 bases). The ends were cut back, 1 base at V and 6 bases at J, with 14 bases in the middle. From germline, CDR1 is MGHRA and CDR2 YSYEKL. CDR3 size: 15 residues. The CDR3 DNA is TGCGCCAGCAGCCAAGTTACGGGAAGGAGCGATACGCAGTATTTT. Protein: CASSQVTGRSDTQYF.

The chain joins TRBV28 to TRBJ2-7; D is possibly TRBD2 (6 bases). Germline CDR1 reads MDHEN; CDR2 reads SYDVKM. The length of the CDR3 is 13 residues. Trimming left V 5 bases short and J 5 bases short, with 13 bases between. The CDR3 nucleotides read TGTGCCAGCAGTACCCGACTAGGCGACGAGCAGTACGTC. It encodes CASSTRLGDEQYV.

The chain links TRBV5-1 to TRBJ2-1; 7 nucleotides agree with TRBD1. In germline, CDR1 is SGHRS, CDR2 YFSETQ. V shed 4 bases and J 1 base; nucleotides not matched to a gene: 5. The CDR3 covers 15 residues. CDR3 amino acids: CASSVYRGSYNEQFF. CDR3 coding DNA: TGCGCCAGCAGCGTATACAGGGGATCCTACAATGAGCAGTTCTTC.

The V call is TRBV29-1, the J call TRBJ2-1; 13 bases are shared with TRBD2. CDR3 length equals 19 residues. The ends lost 7 bases at V and 1 base at J; junction bases unmatched: 16. CDR1 is SQVTM and CDR2 is ANQGSEA in the germline V gene. CDR3 sequence (DNA): TGCAGCGCAACCCGACTAGCGGGGGGTCTCGGGGCATCCTACAATGAGCAGTTCTTC. This translates into CSATRLAGGLGASYNEQFF.

The J gene is TRBJ1-2, the V gene TRBV6-5; maybe TRBD1 (6 bases). The CDR3 contains 15 residues. V was pared by 6 bases and J by 6 bases, with 20 bases between. Germline V gives CDR1 MNHEY, CDR2 SVGAGI. The CDR3 region is CASSRGVRGGHGYTF. In DNA, the CDR3 is TGTGCCAGCAGCCGCGGGGTAAGGGGGGGCCATGGCTACACCTTC.

The CDR3 region has the DNA TGTGCCAGCAACCCCGAGAGGTGGAGCTCCTACAATGAGCAGTTCTTC. Amino acid sequence: CASNPERWSSYNEQFF. The chain couples TRBV7-8 to TRBJ2-1; no reliable D call. CDR3 size: 16 residues. Trimming pared 7 bases from V and 0 bases from J, leaving 16 bases between. Germline V gene lookup returns CDR1 SGHVS and CDR2 FQNEAQ.

There are a few counts of this clone. The chain is built from TRBV13 and TRBJ1-1; D is unresolved. Germline V gene data show CDR1 as PRHDT and CDR2 as FYEKMQ (reference sequence). Trimming shortened V by 3 bases and J by 7 bases, and 9 bases separated the two germline ends. CDR3 length: 12 residues. The CDR3 DNA reads TGTGCCAGCAGCTTCGGCAGGTTTGAAGCTTTCTTT. Translation gives CASSFGRFEAFF.

This sequence joins TRBV4-1 and TRBJ2-5; TRBD1 matches 10 bases. The trim removed 1 base at V and 6 bases at J, leaving 14 bases unmatched. There are 18 residues in the CDR3. Per germline, CDR1 MGHRA and CDR2 YSYEKL. The CDR3 spells CASSQAPDRGRYGQTQYF. The DNA for the CDR3 is TGCGCCAGCAGCCAAGCCCCAGACAGGGGGCGCTACGGCCAGACCCAGTACTTC.

The genes are TRBV7-2 and TRBJ2-7; 7 bases map to TRBD2. Losses at the gene ends were 1 base for V and 6 bases for J; bases not matched to a gene: 12. From germline, CDR1 is SGHTA and CDR2 FQGNSA. This CDR3 spans 16 amino acids. CDR3: CASSLVTGGVGFEQYF. The DNA for the CDR3 is TGTGCCAGCAGCTTAGTAACGGGGGGAGTAGGATTCGAGCAGTACTTC.